The sample holds a few counts of the clone carrying this TCR beta chain. Its antigen is not identified. The PCR was carried out with 60 Vbeta primers and 13 Jbeta primers. TCRdb's table, derived via immunoSEQ multiplex PCR, lists solely in-frame clones and lacks some. Found here are 100,000 to 150,000 clones, around 74% of them singletons; the top ten hold around 4%. The CDR3 is 16 amino acids. Looked up from germline, CDR1 is SGHVS and CDR2 is FQNEAQ. V lost 4 bases and J lost 2; bases outside the gene matches: 9. These data come from a study of cytomegalovirus exposure and HLA in healthy donors. Whole-study results and caveats: Overall, roughly 150 TCR beta chains were annotated as cytomegalovirus-associated. The study reported that TCR beta sequences accurately predicted HLA-A and HLA-B alleles in most subjects.

The rearrangement uses TRBV7-8 and TRBJ2-7; 9 positions match TRBD1. This receptor was obtained from a woman between 50 and 59 years old in good health and CMV-seropositive. Sequenced: PBMCs. CDR3 coding DNA: TGTGCCAGCAGCTCCATGGCCGGGACAGGGACCTACGAGCAGTACTTC. Translated, it gives CASSSMAGTGTYEQYF.